The rows below give T cell receptor beta chains drawn from one sample of a study of OX40 agonist ivuxolimab in advanced cancers. Only in-frame clones appear in the TCRdb table, and some are missing; sequencing was by immunoSEQ multiplex PCR. This sample carries some 64,000 clones, about 90% of them seen once, and the ten largest clones take 20% to 30%. The sample consisted of CD4+ or CD8+ T cells sorted from blood, taken in a trial of the OX40 agonist ivuxolimab. Receptor source: an adult with an advanced solid tumor such as melanoma, head and neck, liver or kidney cancer. The CDR3 runs from the conserved cysteine through the conserved F or W. The D gene is left open where the match is weak. Size is stated for part of the rows, as once, few or many counts, or as a class when the clone is expanded.

V gene: TRBV7-2
D gene: .
clone size: .
CDR3 protein: CASSLRGLTDTQYF

V gene: TRBV19
D gene: TRBD1
clone size: .
CDR3 protein: CASSLSDRGLGLPYGYTF

V gene: TRBV19
D gene: TRBD2
clone size: .
CDR3 protein: CASSIEAYGRYNEQFF

V gene: TRBV7-9
D gene: .
clone size: .
CDR3 protein: CASRDTPNEQFF

V gene: TRBV28
D gene: .
clone size: .
CDR3 protein: CASRGRTTAGYGYTF

V gene: TRBV9
D gene: .
clone size: .
CDR3 protein: CASSVGSTDTQYF

V gene: TRBV27
D gene: TRBD2
clone size: once
CDR3 protein: CASSFSAGDLYNEQFF

V gene: TRBV28
D gene: .
clone size: .
CDR3 protein: CASSNHQGYSYEQYF

V gene: TRBV6-5
D gene: TRBD2
clone size: .
CDR3 protein: CASSSVSGAGDTQYF

V gene: TRBV4-1
D gene: .
clone size: .
CDR3 protein: CASSQDSAGDEQFF

V gene: TRBV23-1
D gene: TRBD2
clone size: .
CDR3 protein: CASSHSVQRSGRGGTGELFF

V gene: TRBV19
D gene: TRBD1
clone size: .
CDR3 protein: CASSIVWTGGNQPQHF

V gene: TRBV19
D gene: .
clone size: .
CDR3 protein: CASSIMGSSYNEQFF

V gene: TRBV30
D gene: .
clone size: .
CDR3 protein: CAWSEGQLTEAFF

V gene: TRBV4-3
D gene: .
clone size: .
CDR3 protein: CASSPLEGTPPGELFF

V gene: TRBV28
D gene: .
clone size: once
CDR3 protein: CATTKGGELFF

V gene: TRBV9
D gene: .
clone size: .
CDR3 protein: CASSGWRTSDVYGYTF

V gene: TRBV30
D gene: TRBD1
clone size: .
CDR3 protein: CAWSSAGTAEETQYF

V gene: TRBV28
D gene: .
clone size: .
CDR3 protein: CASSLWARNQPQHF

V gene: TRBV28
D gene: .
clone size: .
CDR3 protein: CASSTHENTEAFF

V gene: TRBV11-2
D gene: .
clone size: once
CDR3 protein: CASSLTPPGTPSGGYTF

V gene: TRBV27
D gene: .
clone size: .
CDR3 protein: CASSLVAGYTDTQYF

V gene: TRBV5-4
D gene: TRBD1
clone size: few
CDR3 protein: CASSLQGVGGYTF

V gene: TRBV18
D gene: .
clone size: .
CDR3 protein: CASSPRLGGTYTQYF

V gene: TRBV12-5
D gene: TRBD1
clone size: .
CDR3 protein: CASGLTGTGNHEQFF

V gene: TRBV6-6
D gene: TRBD2
clone size: .
CDR3 protein: CASSYGPAGDTGELFF

V gene: TRBV19
D gene: .
clone size: once
CDR3 protein: CASSIFAGTIDEQFF

V gene: TRBV28
D gene: .
clone size: .
CDR3 protein: CASKVQGSYNEQFF

V gene: TRBV15
D gene: TRBD1
clone size: .
CDR3 protein: CATSSYYRDSEAFF

V gene: TRBV6-5
D gene: TRBD1
clone size: few
CDR3 protein: CASSYGQGANTIYF

V gene: TRBV9
D gene: .
clone size: .
CDR3 protein: CASSVDDRNYGYTF

V gene: TRBV9
D gene: .
clone size: .
CDR3 protein: CASSLTDRREAFF

V gene: TRBV6-5
D gene: TRBD1
clone size: .
CDR3 protein: CASSYGTGSYNEQFF

V gene: TRBV4-1
D gene: .
clone size: .
CDR3 protein: CASSPAGGTGELFF

V gene: TRBV11-2
D gene: .
clone size: .
CDR3 protein: CASSSLLGSSYNEQFF

V gene: TRBV11-2
D gene: TRBD1
clone size: once
CDR3 protein: CASSLRRGMDIQYF

V gene: TRBV27
D gene: .
clone size: .
CDR3 protein: CASSSWEGRTEAFF

V gene: TRBV4-3
D gene: .
clone size: .
CDR3 protein: CASSRWSFGVPGEAFF

V gene: TRBV5-1
D gene: TRBD2
clone size: .
CDR3 protein: CASSTGTSGFNNEQFF

V gene: TRBV7-8
D gene: .
clone size: .
CDR3 protein: CASSFRTDTQYF

V gene: TRBV4-1
D gene: .
clone size: once
CDR3 protein: CASSLTRNEQFF

V gene: TRBV15
D gene: TRBD2
clone size: .
CDR3 protein: CATSTTSGGAVVTQYF

V gene: TRBV11-2
D gene: TRBD1
clone size: .
CDR3 protein: CASSLPRQGAEQYF

V gene: TRBV5-4
D gene: .
clone size: .
CDR3 protein: CASSLDAGELFF

V gene: TRBV2
D gene: TRBD2
clone size: .
CDR3 protein: CASSAGTSFLDEQFF

V gene: TRBV6-1
D gene: .
clone size: .
CDR3 protein: CASRGTGSYGYTF

V gene: TRBV9
D gene: .
clone size: .
CDR3 protein: CASSVAEQDIMNTEAFF

V gene: TRBV28
D gene: .
clone size: .
CDR3 protein: CASRQEENTEAFF

V gene: TRBV27
D gene: TRBD2
clone size: .
CDR3 protein: CASTWGEGETQYF

V gene: TRBV5-5
D gene: .
clone size: .
CDR3 protein: CASRQNTGELFF

V gene: TRBV19
D gene: .
clone size: .
CDR3 protein: CASSIYSASNQPQHF

V gene: TRBV14
D gene: .
clone size: .
CDR3 protein: CASSSGYHEQFF

V gene: TRBV4-3
D gene: .
clone size: .
CDR3 protein: CASSQEGGSAGWNEQFF

V gene: TRBV13
D gene: .
clone size: .
CDR3 protein: CASSLGLGVGELFF

V gene: TRBV11-3
D gene: TRBD2
clone size: .
CDR3 protein: CASSLGLAGGLRAYEQFF

V gene: TRBV7-3
D gene: TRBD1
clone size: once
CDR3 protein: CASSSTGGRGSPLHF

V gene: TRBV5-8
D gene: TRBD1
clone size: .
CDR3 protein: CASSPDRGTYNEQFF

V gene: TRBV5-1
D gene: .
clone size: .
CDR3 protein: CASSLLGTEAFF

V gene: TRBV4-3
D gene: .
clone size: .
CDR3 protein: CASSPLGGGDYGYTF